This T cell receptor beta chain was documented in a study of shared clonotypes between healthy human individuals. Study observations and caveats: With few donors, the genetic and exposure-history diversity represented was limited.

Looked up from germline, CDR1 is MNHEY and CDR2 is SMNVEV (reference sequence). V gave up 10 bases and J gave up 3 bases, with 21 bases separating them. The CDR3 has 16 amino acids. As to this clone: Its antigen is currently unknown.

Libraries were prepared by immunoSEQ multiplex PCR; TCRdb keeps only in-frame clonotypes and omits some of them. Here the sample spans approximately 440,000 clones, roughly four fifths being singletons. V and J are TRBV27 and TRBJ1-4; a possible D gene is TRBD1 (6 bases). The sequenced material came from PBMCs. This TCR came from a middle-aged woman in good health. Some clones in this sample may be carry-over from other donors' samples. CDR3 loop: CANPQGVSPSNEKLFF. The CDR3 nucleotides read TGTGCCAACCCACAGGGTGTCTCCCCTTCTAATGAAAAACTGTTTTTT.